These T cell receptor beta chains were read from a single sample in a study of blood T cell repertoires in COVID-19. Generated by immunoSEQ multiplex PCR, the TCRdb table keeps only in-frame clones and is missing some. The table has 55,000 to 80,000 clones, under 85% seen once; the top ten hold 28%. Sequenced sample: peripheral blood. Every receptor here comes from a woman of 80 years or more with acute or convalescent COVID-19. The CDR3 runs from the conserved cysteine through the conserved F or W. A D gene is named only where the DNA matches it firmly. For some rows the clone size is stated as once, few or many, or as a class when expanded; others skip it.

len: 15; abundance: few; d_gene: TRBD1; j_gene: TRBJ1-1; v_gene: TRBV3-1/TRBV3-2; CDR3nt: TGTGCCAGCAGCCAAGCGACAGGGGGGGACACTGAAGCTTTCTTT; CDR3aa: CASSQATGGDTEAFF
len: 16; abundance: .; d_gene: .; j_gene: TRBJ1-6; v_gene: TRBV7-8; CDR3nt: TGTGCCAGCAGCCAAGGGACTTTAGGTCATAATTCACCCCTCCACTTT; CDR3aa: CASSQGTLGHNSPLHF
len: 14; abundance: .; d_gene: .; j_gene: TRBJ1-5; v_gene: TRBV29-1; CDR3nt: TGCAGCGTTGTGGCAGGGGCTGGCAATCAGCCCCAGCATTTT; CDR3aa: CSVVAGAGNQPQHF
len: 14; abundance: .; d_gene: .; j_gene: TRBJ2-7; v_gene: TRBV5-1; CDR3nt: TGCGCCAGCAGCTTGGACGGGAGACGGGACGAGCAGTACTTC; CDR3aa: CASSLDGRRDEQYF
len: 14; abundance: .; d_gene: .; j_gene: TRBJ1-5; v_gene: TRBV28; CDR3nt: TGTGCCAGCAGTCCCAGGGTAGCCAATCAGCCCCAGCATTTT; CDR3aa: CASSPRVANQPQHF
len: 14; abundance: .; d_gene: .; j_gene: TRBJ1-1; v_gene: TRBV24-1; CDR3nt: TGTGCCACCAGTGCGGCACAGATGAACACTGAAGCTTTCTTT; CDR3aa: CATSAAQMNTEAFF
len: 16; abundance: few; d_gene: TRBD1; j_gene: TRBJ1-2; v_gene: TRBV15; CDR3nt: TGTGCCACCAGAACTACAGGGGGCGGAATTCGCCGGGGGACTCACTTC; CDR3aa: CATRTTGGGIRRGTHF
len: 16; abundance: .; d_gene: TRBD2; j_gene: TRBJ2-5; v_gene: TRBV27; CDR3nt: TGTGCCAGCAGTTCCGGGACTAGCGATGGCTCGGAGACCCAGTACTTC; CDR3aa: CASSSGTSDGSETQYF
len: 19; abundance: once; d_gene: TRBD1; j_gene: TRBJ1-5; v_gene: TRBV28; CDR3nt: TGTGCCAGCAGTATATACCGGGACAGGGGCCCCCTTTGGGATCAGCCCCAGCATTTT; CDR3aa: CASSIYRDRGPLWDQPQHF
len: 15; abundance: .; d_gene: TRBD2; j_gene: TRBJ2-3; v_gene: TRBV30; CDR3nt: TGTGCCTGGAGTAGACTAGCGCTTAGCACAGATACGCAGTATTTT; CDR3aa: CAWSRLALSTDTQYF
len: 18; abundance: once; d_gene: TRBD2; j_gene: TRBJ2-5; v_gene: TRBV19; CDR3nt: TGTGCCAGTAGTATAGGTTTGGGCGGGAGCGAGTACCAAGAGACCCAGTACTTC; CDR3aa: CASSIGLGGSEYQETQYF
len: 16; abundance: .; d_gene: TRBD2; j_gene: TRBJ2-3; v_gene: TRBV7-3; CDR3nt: TGTGCCAGCAGCTTAGGACTAGCGGGAGCTCCAGATACGCAGTATTTT; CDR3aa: CASSLGLAGAPDTQYF
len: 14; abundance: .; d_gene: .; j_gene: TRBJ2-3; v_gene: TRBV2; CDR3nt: TGTGCCAGCAGTGGGTGGGGGGGCACAGATACGCAGTATTTT; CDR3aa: CASSGWGGTDTQYF
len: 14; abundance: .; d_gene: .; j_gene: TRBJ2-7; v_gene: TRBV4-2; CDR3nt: TGTGCCAGCAGCCAAGTAATACAGAACTACGAGCAGTACTTC; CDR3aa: CASSQVIQNYEQYF
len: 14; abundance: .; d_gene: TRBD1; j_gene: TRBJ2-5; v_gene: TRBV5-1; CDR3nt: TGCGCCAGCAGCTGGGGGACAGGGCAAGAGACCCAGTACTTC; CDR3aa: CASSWGTGQETQYF
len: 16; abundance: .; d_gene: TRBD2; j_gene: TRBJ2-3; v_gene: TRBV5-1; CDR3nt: TGCGCCAGCAGCCAAGGACTAGCGGGAGCGGGAGATACGCAGTATTTT; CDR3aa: CASSQGLAGAGDTQYF
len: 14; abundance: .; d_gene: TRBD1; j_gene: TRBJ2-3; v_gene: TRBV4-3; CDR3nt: TGCGCCAGTCGGCAGGGGGTTTCCACAGATACGCAGTATTTT; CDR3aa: CASRQGVSTDTQYF
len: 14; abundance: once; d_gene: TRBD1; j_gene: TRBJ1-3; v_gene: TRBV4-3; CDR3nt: TGCGCCAGCAGCCAAGGGACAGGGAGAAACACCATATATTTT; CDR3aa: CASSQGTGRNTIYF
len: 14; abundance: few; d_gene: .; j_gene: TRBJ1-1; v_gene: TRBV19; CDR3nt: TGTGCCAGTAGTATAACCCCAGAGAACACTGAAGCTTTCTTT; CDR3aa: CASSITPENTEAFF
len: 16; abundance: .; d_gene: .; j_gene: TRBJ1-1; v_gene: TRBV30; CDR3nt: TGTGCCACGGGGATCCCGGGCGGGACCCACCAGACTGAAGCTTTCTTT; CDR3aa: CATGIPGGTHQTEAFF
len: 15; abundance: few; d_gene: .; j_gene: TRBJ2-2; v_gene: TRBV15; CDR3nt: TGTGCCACCAGCACCCGACTAGCGAACACCGGGGAGCTGTTTTTT; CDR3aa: CATSTRLANTGELFF
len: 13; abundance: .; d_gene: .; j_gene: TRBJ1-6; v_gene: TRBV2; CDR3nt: TGTGCCAACAGTGAGGCCAGGGGATCACCCCTCCACTTT; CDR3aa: CANSEARGSPLHF
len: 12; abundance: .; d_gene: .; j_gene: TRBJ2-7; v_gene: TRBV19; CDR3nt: TGTGCCAGTAGTTTCACAGGATACGAGCAGTACTTC; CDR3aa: CASSFTGYEQYF
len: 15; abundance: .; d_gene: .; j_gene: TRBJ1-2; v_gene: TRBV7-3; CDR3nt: TGTGCCAGCAGCCCCCAGACAGGCGATAACTATGGCTACACCTTC; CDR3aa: CASSPQTGDNYGYTF
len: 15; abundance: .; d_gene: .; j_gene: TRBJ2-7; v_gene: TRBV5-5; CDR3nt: TGTGCCAGCAGCTTACCGGGGGTGGGATTGGGGGAGCAGTACTTC; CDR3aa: CASSLPGVGLGEQYF
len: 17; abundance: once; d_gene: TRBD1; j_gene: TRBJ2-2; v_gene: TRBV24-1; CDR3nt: TGTGCCACCAGTGAACCCGGACAGGGGGCGCGCACCGGGGAGCTGTTTTTT; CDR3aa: CATSEPGQGARTGELFF
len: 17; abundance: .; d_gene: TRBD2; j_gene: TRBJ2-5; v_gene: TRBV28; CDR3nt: TGTGCCAGCACCCCGTTCCCTAGCGGGAGGTTCGAAGAGACCCAGTACTTC; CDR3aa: CASTPFPSGRFEETQYF
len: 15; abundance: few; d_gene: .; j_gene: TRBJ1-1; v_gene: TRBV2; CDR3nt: TGTGCCAGCAGTGAAGCGGTTTGGCAGGGCAATGAAGCTTTCTTT; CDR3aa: CASSEAVWQGNEAFF
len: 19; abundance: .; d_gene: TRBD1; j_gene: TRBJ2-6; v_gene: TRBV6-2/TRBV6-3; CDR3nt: TGTGCCAGCAGTTACCCTATCCCCGGACAGGCAGCTGGGGCCAACGTCCTGACTTTC; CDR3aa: CASSYPIPGQAAGANVLTF
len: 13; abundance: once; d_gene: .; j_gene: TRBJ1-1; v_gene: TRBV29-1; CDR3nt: TGCAGCGTTAGGGAGACGTCCTCAGGTGAAGCTTTCTTT; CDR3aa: CSVRETSSGEAFF
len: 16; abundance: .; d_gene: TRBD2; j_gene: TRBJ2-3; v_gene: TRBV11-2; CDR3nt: TGTGCCAGCAGCTCGATCAAGCGGGATAGTACAGATACGCAGTATTTT; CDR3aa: CASSSIKRDSTDTQYF
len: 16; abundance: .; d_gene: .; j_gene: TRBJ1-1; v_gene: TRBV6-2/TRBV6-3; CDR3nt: TGTGCCAGCAGTTCCGCATATATACAGGGGAACACTGAAGCTTTCTTT; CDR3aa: CASSSAYIQGNTEAFF
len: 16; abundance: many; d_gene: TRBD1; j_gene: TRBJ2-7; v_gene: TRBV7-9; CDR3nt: TGTGCCAGCAGACGACTCCGGGACAGCAAGCCCTACGAGCAGTACTTC; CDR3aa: CASRRLRDSKPYEQYF
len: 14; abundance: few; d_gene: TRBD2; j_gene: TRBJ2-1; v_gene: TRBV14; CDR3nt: TGTGCCAGCAGCCTCTTCCTAGCGGACAATGAGCAGTTCTTC; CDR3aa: CASSLFLADNEQFF
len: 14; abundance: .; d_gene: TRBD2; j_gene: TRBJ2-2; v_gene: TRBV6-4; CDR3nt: TGTGCCAGCAGACGGACTAGTAACACCGGGGAGCTGTTTTTT; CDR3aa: CASRRTSNTGELFF
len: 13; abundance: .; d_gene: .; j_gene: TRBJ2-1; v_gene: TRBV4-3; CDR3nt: TGCGCCAGCAGCCAGGGGAGGATAAATGAGCAGTTCTTC; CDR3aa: CASSQGRINEQFF
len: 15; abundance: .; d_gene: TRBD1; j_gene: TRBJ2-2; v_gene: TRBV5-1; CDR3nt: TGCGCCAGCAGCCTACAGGGGGCCGACACCGGGGAGCTGTTTTTT; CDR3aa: CASSLQGADTGELFF
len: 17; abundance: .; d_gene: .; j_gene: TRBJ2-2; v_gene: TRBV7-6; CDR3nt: TGTGCCAGCAGCTTAGCGGGGGGGCGCAAACCCACCGGGGAGCTGTTTTTT; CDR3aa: CASSLAGGRKPTGELFF
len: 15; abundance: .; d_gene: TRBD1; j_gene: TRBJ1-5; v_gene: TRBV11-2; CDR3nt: TGTGCCAGCAGCCCCGGGACAGGGGGCCTTCAGCCCCAGCATTTT; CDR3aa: CASSPGTGGLQPQHF
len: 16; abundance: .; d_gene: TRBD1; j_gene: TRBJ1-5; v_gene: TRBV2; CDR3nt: TGTGCCAGCAGCCCCTCGGGACAGGGAAAGCATCAGCCCCAGCATTTT; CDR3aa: CASSPSGQGKHQPQHF
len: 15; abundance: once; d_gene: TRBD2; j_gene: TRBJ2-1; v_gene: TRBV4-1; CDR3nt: TGCGCCAGCAGCCAAGATTCGGCGACTAGCGGGAGGACGTTCTTC; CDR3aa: CASSQDSATSGRTFF
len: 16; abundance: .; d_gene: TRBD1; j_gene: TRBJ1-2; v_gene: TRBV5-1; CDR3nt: TGCGCCAGCAGCTTAGAGCCCTACAGGGGTGGCTATGGCTACACCTTC; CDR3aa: CASSLEPYRGGYGYTF